This TCR beta chain came from a study of T cell changes during pregnancy in multiple sclerosis. Trimming at V came to 4 bases and at J to 4 bases, leaving 3 bases not matched to a gene. The CDR3 runs to 15 residues. The germline V gene has CDR1 LNHDA and CDR2 SQIVND (reference sequence). The assay was immunoSEQ multiplex PCR, and TCRdb's table has in-frame clones only and misses some. The sample carries some 120,000 clones, approximately 96% recorded once. The chain couples TRBV19 to TRBJ2-1, with TRBD2 matching over 11 bases. The input for sequencing was peripheral blood, taken after pregnancy. The TCR originated in a female donor with multiple sclerosis, enrolled in a pregnancy study. The CDR3, as DNA: TGTGCCAGTAGTACCACTAGCGGGAGTTACAATGAGCAGTTCTTC. This gives the protein CASSTTSGSYNEQFF.